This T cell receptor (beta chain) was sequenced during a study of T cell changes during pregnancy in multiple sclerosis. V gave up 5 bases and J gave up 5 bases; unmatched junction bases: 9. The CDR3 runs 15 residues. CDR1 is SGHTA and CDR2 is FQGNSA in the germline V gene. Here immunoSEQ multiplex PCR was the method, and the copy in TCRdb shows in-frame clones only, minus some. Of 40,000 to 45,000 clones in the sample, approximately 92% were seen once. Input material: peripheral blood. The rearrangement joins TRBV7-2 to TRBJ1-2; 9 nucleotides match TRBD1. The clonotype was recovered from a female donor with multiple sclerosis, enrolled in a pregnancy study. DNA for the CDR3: TGTGCCAGCAGCGTACCAGACAGGGGGGTTTATGGCTACACCTTC. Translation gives CASSVPDRGVYGYTF.